The next 15 T cell receptor beta chains were all read from a single sample in a study of cytomegalovirus exposure and HLA in healthy donors. The PCR used 60 Vbeta and 13 Jbeta primers. The table came from immunoSEQ multiplex PCR; TCRdb's copy has only in-frame clones and leaves some out. The data contain around 150,000 clones, 82% of them singletons. Material for sequencing was PBMCs. The receptors originated from a man over 45 in good health and CMV-seropositive.

This chain links TRBV19 with TRBJ2-1; D might be TRBD1 (6 bases). V lost 5 bases and J lost 8, with 19 bases in between. The CDR3 is 15 amino acids. Germline V gene lookup returns CDR1 LNHDA and CDR2 SQIVND (reference sequence). CDR3 sequence: CASSGWGRSADEQFF. The DNA of the CDR3 is TGTGCCAGTAGTGGATGGGGGCGAAGCGCGGATGAGCAGTTCTTC. Full variable domain (remainder filled in from reference TRBV19 and TRBJ2-1): DGGITQSPKYLFRKEGQNVTLSCEQNLNHDAMYWYRQDPGQGLRLIYYSQIVNDFQKGDIAEGYSVSREKKESFPLTVTSAQKNPTAFYLCASSGWGRSADEQFFGPGTRLTVL.

This clone showed up just a few times. The chain carries TRBV25-1 and TRBJ2-3, with 8 bases matching TRBD2. CDR1 MGHDK and CDR2 SYGVNS come from the germline V gene. CDR3 length equals 17 residues. The J segment lost 2 bases and the V segment lost 0 bases, leaving 7 bases of the junction unmatched. Written as DNA, the CDR3 is TGTGCCAGCAGTGAATACTCCGCGGGAGGTATCACAGATACGCAGTATTTT. Amino acid sequence: CASSEYSAGGITDTQYF.

J is TRBJ2-1 and V is TRBV5-4; D is perhaps TRBD1 (6 bases). This CDR3 comprises 14 residues. The germline gives CDR1 SGHNT, CDR2 YYREEE (reference sequence). The V end was cut by 0 bases, the J end by 4 bases, with 8 bases between. The CDR3 DNA reads as TGTGCCAGCAGCTTGGGGGACATTTACAATGAGCAGTTCTTC. Amino acid sequence: CASSLGDIYNEQFF.

J is TRBJ2-2 and V is TRBV7-9, with TRBD1 as a possible D gene (5 bases). V was shortened by 1 base and J by 0 bases, with 6 bases between the two germline ends. CDR1 SEHNR and CDR2 FQNEAQ come from the germline V gene (reference sequence). The CDR3 loop spans 15 amino acids. The DNA of the CDR3 is TGTGCCAGCAGCTTAGAGGGGACGAACACCGGGGAGCTGTTTTTT. Translated, it gives CASSLEGTNTGELFF.

This chain joins TRBV9 and TRBJ2-5; tentative D call: TRBD1 (7 bases). This CDR3 has 14 residues. Germline V CDR1 and CDR2: SGDLS, YYNGEE. V lost 4 bases, J lost 2 bases, and 12 bases lay in between. CDR3 sequence (DNA): TGTGCCAGCAGCTCAGGGGGAGGACAAGAGACCCAGTACTTC. Its protein product is CASSSGGGQETQYF. Supplemented by reference TRBV9 and TRBJ2-5, the full variable domain reads DSGVTQTPKHLITATGQRVTLRCSPRSGDLSVYWYQQSLDQGLQFLIQYYNGEERAKGNILERFSAQQFPDLHSELNLSSLELGDSALYFCASSSGGGQETQYFGPGTRLLVL.

This clone was picked up a small number of times. CDR3 region: CASSLEPGGGDEQYF. The CDR3 bases are TGTGCCAGCAGCTTGGAACCAGGAGGAGGGGACGAGCAGTACTTC. V and J are TRBV5-5 and TRBJ2-7; a possible D gene is TRBD2 (6 bases). Trimming pared 0 bases from V and 5 bases from J, leaving 15 bases between. The germline V gene encodes CDR1 SGHKS and CDR2 YYEKEE (reference sequence). CDR3 length: 15 residues.

This chain joins TRBV5-6 and TRBJ2-7, with 9 bases lining up with TRBD1. This CDR3 has 17 amino acids. Germline V gene lookup returns CDR1 SGHDT and CDR2 YYEEEE. Losses at the gene ends were 1 base for V and 2 bases for J; bases not matched to a gene: 10. This CDR3 is CASSLWDRERDPYEQYF. The CDR3 DNA is TGTGCCAGCAGCTTGTGGGACAGGGAACGAGATCCCTACGAGCAGTACTTC.

The chain recombines TRBV7-3 with TRBJ2-6; possibly TRBD1 for D (5 bases). V gave up 2 bases and J gave up 1 base, with 9 bases separating them. CDR1 and CDR2 (germline): SGHTA, FQGTGA. This CDR3 is 16 amino acids long. CDR3 protein: CASSLGRQSGANVLTF. CDR3 DNA sequence: TGTGCCAGCAGCTTAGGCCGACAGTCTGGGGCCAACGTCCTGACTTTC.

The chain recombines TRBV29-1 with TRBJ1-4; D not certain. CDR1 and CDR2 from the germline V gene are SQVTM and ANQGSEA. The CDR3 is made up of 14 amino acids. Trimming removed 4 bases from V and 4 bases from J, with 13 bases in between. The CDR3 protein is CSVAGGDFNEKLFF. DNA of the CDR3: TGCAGCGTTGCCGGAGGAGACTTTAATGAAAAACTGTTTTTT.

The chain couples TRBV9 to TRBJ1-4; 8 nucleotides align to TRBD1. This CDR3 comprises 15 residues. Germline values: CDR1 SGDLS, CDR2 YYNGEE. The V and J ends lost 4 bases and 7 bases, in that order; junction bases with no gene match: 9. CDR3 DNA sequence: TGTGCCAGCAGCACCCAGGGGGCGCAGGGTGAAAAACTGTTTTTT. As protein: CASSTQGAQGEKLFF.

The rearrangement links TRBV9 to TRBJ2-1, with TRBD1 matching 7 bases. Trimming removed 0 bases from V and 4 bases from J; junction bases left unmatched: 4. This CDR3 region has 15 residues. The germline CDR1 and CDR2 sequences are SGDLS and YYNGEE. The CDR3 sequence: CASSVEGAGYNEQFF. CDR3 DNA: TGTGCCAGCAGCGTAGAGGGGGCGGGTTACAATGAGCAGTTCTTC.

This sequence joins TRBV5-1 and TRBJ2-3, with 10 bases identical to TRBD2. Germline V lookup: CDR1 SGHRS, CDR2 YFSETQ. This CDR3 has 16 amino acids. The junction had 4 bases not matched to a gene; V was cut back by 2 bases and J by 1 base. The DNA for the CDR3 is TGCGCCAGCAGCTTCGAGCGGGGGGGACGCACAGATACGCAGTATTTT. Protein sequence: CASSFERGGRTDTQYF. Combining the CDR3 with reference TRBV5-1 and TRBJ2-3 gives the whole variable domain KAGVTQTPRYLIKTRGQQVTLSCSPISGHRSVSWYQQTPGQGLQFLFEYFSETQRNKGNFPGRFSGRQFSNSRSEMNVSTLELGDSALYLCASSFERGGRTDTQYFGPGTRLTVL.

This chain joins TRBV29-1 and TRBJ2-4; 9 bases map to TRBD1. Per the germline V gene, CDR1 is SQVTM and CDR2 is ANQGSEA. The CDR3 consists of 12 residues. Unmatched junction bases numbered 4, after V lost 5 bases and J lost 8 bases. The CDR3 DNA is TGCAGCGTTACCGACAGGGGGGACATTCAGTACTTC. Translation: CSVTDRGDIQYF. Filled out from reference TRBV29-1 and TRBJ2-4, the complete variable domain reads SAVISQKPSRDICQRGTSLTIQCQVDSQVTMMFWYRQQPGQSLTLIATANQGSEATYESGFVIDKFPISRPNLTFSTLTVSNMSPEDSSIYLCSVTDRGDIQYFGAGTRLSVL.

This clone was counted a few times. The chain is built from TRBV6-1 and TRBJ2-1; TRBD1 is a possible D gene (6 bases). The CDR3 loop spans 15 amino acids. Germline V gene data show CDR1 as MNHNS and CDR2 as SASEGT. V lost 6 bases and J lost 8, with 20 bases in between. The CDR3 DNA is TGTGCCAGCAGCTCAACAGGGTCAGGGATAGATGAGCAGTTCTTC. It yields the protein CASSSTGSGIDEQFF.

The rearrangement uses TRBV5-1 and TRBJ1-3, with 7 nucleotides matching TRBD1. The V and J ends lost 0 bases and 0 bases, in that order; junction bases with no gene match: 3. This CDR3 region has 16 residues. Germline V gene lookup returns CDR1 SGHRS and CDR2 YFSETQ. The CDR3 here is CASSLEGTDSGNTIYF. The CDR3 DNA reads as TGCGCCAGCAGCTTGGAAGGGACAGACTCTGGAAACACCATATATTTT.